The rows below give T cell receptor beta chains drawn from one sample of a study of PD-1 blockade in classical Hodgkin lymphoma. Clones were read by immunoSEQ multiplex PCR, and TCRdb kept only the in-frame ones, dropping some. The repertoire consists of more than 50,000 clones, with more than 90% occurring once and the leading ten covering around 8.9%. The sequenced sample was peripheral blood mononuclear cells (PBMCs), obtained at baseline. Receptors were obtained from a human donor with classical Hodgkin lymphoma. Each CDR3 is given with its conserved first and last residue. The D gene is left open where the match is weak. A row's size may be missing; if present it is once, few, many or a size class.

V gene: TRBV18
J gene: TRBJ1-6
D gene: NA
clone size: few
CDR3 DNA: TGTGCCAGCTCACCAGGGAATTCACCCCTCCACTTT
CDR3 protein: CASSPGNSPLHF

V gene: TRBV27
J gene: TRBJ2-6
D gene: NA
clone size: NA
CDR3 DNA: TGTGCCAGCAGTTTGATAGGGAGCTCTGGGGCCAACGTCCTGACTTTC
CDR3 protein: CASSLIGSSGANVLTF

V gene: TRBV28
J gene: TRBJ2-7
D gene: NA
clone size: NA
CDR3 DNA: TGTGCCAGCAGTTCCCGGGCTACCTACGAGCAGTACTTC
CDR3 protein: CASSSRATYEQYF

V gene: TRBV7-9
J gene: TRBJ2-3
D gene: NA
clone size: NA
CDR3 DNA: TGTGCCAGCACCAGCGGGAGCACAGATACGCAGTATTTT
CDR3 protein: CASTSGSTDTQYF

V gene: TRBV9
J gene: TRBJ1-2
D gene: TRBD1
clone size: NA
CDR3 DNA: TGTGCCAGCAGCGTAGACACAGGGGCGAGCTATGGCTACACCTTC
CDR3 protein: CASSVDTGASYGYTF

V gene: TRBV5-6
J gene: TRBJ2-1
D gene: NA
clone size: few
CDR3 DNA: TGTGCCAGCAGCTGGGACAATGAGCAGTTCTTC
CDR3 protein: CASSWDNEQFF

V gene: TRBV7-6
J gene: TRBJ1-5
D gene: TRBD1
clone size: NA
CDR3 DNA: TGTGCCAGCAGCTTGTTGACAGGGCCCGTAGGAGCCCAGCATTTT
CDR3 protein: CASSLLTGPVGAQHF

V gene: TRBV13
J gene: TRBJ1-3
D gene: TRBD1
clone size: NA
CDR3 DNA: TGTGCCAGCAGCTTAATTGCGGCCGGGACAGCTGGAAACACCATATATTTT
CDR3 protein: CASSLIAAGTAGNTIYF

V gene: TRBV11-2
J gene: TRBJ2-7
D gene: NA
clone size: NA
CDR3 DNA: TGTGCCAGCAGCTTAGCGTTGCTCTACGAGCAGTACTTC
CDR3 protein: CASSLALLYEQYF

V gene: TRBV18
J gene: TRBJ2-7
D gene: NA
clone size: NA
CDR3 DNA: TGTGCCAGCTCAAAAAGGGGCTCCTACGAGCAGTACTTC
CDR3 protein: CASSKRGSYEQYF

V gene: TRBV7-9
J gene: TRBJ2-1
D gene: NA
clone size: NA
CDR3 DNA: TGTGCCAGCAGCTTAGTTGGGCGTGAGCAGTTCTTC
CDR3 protein: CASSLVGREQFF

V gene: TRBV5-1
J gene: TRBJ2-7
D gene: TRBD1
clone size: once
CDR3 DNA: TGCGCCAGCAGCCTACGACAGGGAAGCGAGCAGTACTTC
CDR3 protein: CASSLRQGSEQYF

V gene: TRBV7-3
J gene: TRBJ2-1
D gene: TRBD2
clone size: NA
CDR3 DNA: TGTGCCAGCAGCTCAACAGGCGGGAGTACGTTCTATGAGCAGTTCTTC
CDR3 protein: CASSSTGGSTFYEQFF

V gene: TRBV14
J gene: TRBJ1-1
D gene: NA
clone size: NA
CDR3 DNA: TGTGCCAGCAGCCAAATTGCTGAAGCTTTCTTT
CDR3 protein: CASSQIAEAFF

V gene: TRBV27
J gene: TRBJ2-2
D gene: NA
clone size: NA
CDR3 DNA: TGTGCCAGCAGTTTTTCGAAGATGGGGGAGCTGTTTTTT
CDR3 protein: CASSFSKMGELFF

V gene: TRBV13
J gene: TRBJ1-6
D gene: NA
clone size: once
CDR3 DNA: TGTGCCAGCAGCTTAGGGCAGGCCCACCTCCCCCTCCACTTT
CDR3 protein: CASSLGQAHLPLHF

V gene: TRBV6-6
J gene: TRBJ1-5
D gene: NA
clone size: NA
CDR3 DNA: TGTGCCAGCAGATCCGGGACTTCCAATCAGCCCCAGCATTTT
CDR3 protein: CASRSGTSNQPQHF

V gene: TRBV7-8
J gene: TRBJ2-7
D gene: NA
clone size: NA
CDR3 DNA: TGTGCCAGCAGCTCAATGGCCGGGACAACCTACGAGCAGTACTTC
CDR3 protein: CASSSMAGTTYEQYF

V gene: TRBV7-9
J gene: TRBJ2-1
D gene: TRBD2
clone size: NA
CDR3 DNA: TGTGCCAGCACCCTATTTGGGGGGGACAATGAGCAGTTCTTC
CDR3 protein: CASTLFGGDNEQFF

V gene: TRBV6-1
J gene: TRBJ2-1
D gene: NA
clone size: once
CDR3 DNA: TGTGCCAGCACTTGGGGGAAATACAATGAGCAGTTCTTC
CDR3 protein: CASTWGKYNEQFF

V gene: TRBV14
J gene: TRBJ1-5
D gene: NA
clone size: NA
CDR3 DNA: TGTGCCAGCAGCCTCGCACCCATTAGCAATCAGCCCCAGCATTTT
CDR3 protein: CASSLAPISNQPQHF

V gene: TRBV2
J gene: TRBJ2-1
D gene: TRBD2
clone size: NA
CDR3 DNA: TGTGCCAGCGAGTTTAGCGGGGCGGCGGGTGAGCAGTTCTTC
CDR3 protein: CASEFSGAAGEQFF

V gene: TRBV28
J gene: TRBJ2-2
D gene: NA
clone size: NA
CDR3 DNA: TGTGCCAGCACCTTACTGTCAGGGTCAGGCACCGGGGAGCTGTTTTTT
CDR3 protein: CASTLLSGSGTGELFF

V gene: TRBV7-9
J gene: TRBJ2-1
D gene: TRBD2
clone size: once
CDR3 DNA: TGTGCCAGCAGCACCACTAGCGGGGGAAGAGATGAGCAGTTCTTC
CDR3 protein: CASSTTSGGRDEQFF

V gene: TRBV10-1
J gene: TRBJ2-1
D gene: NA
clone size: once
CDR3 DNA: TGCGCCAGCAGTGACAAGGTTCCGGGGACATATGAGCAGTTCTTC
CDR3 protein: CASSDKVPGTYEQFF

V gene: TRBV5-1
J gene: TRBJ2-5
D gene: TRBD2
clone size: NA
CDR3 DNA: TGCGCCAGCAGCTTTACAGGACGGGGGGAAGAGACCCAGTACTTC
CDR3 protein: CASSFTGRGEETQYF

V gene: TRBV19
J gene: TRBJ2-2
D gene: TRBD1
clone size: NA
CDR3 DNA: TGTGCCACCCAGGGACAGAAGAACACCGGGGAGCTGTTTTTT
CDR3 protein: CATQGQKNTGELFF

V gene: TRBV19
J gene: TRBJ1-5
D gene: TRBD1
clone size: NA
CDR3 DNA: TGTGCCACCGGGACAGGGTCGTATAGCAATCAGCCCCAGCATTTT
CDR3 protein: CATGTGSYSNQPQHF

V gene: TRBV28
J gene: TRBJ2-7
D gene: NA
clone size: NA
CDR3 DNA: TGTGCCAGCACTACTACGGGTCAGGGAGGCCCCTACGAGCAGTACTTC
CDR3 protein: CASTTTGQGGPYEQYF

V gene: TRBV10-3
J gene: TRBJ2-7
D gene: NA
clone size: NA
CDR3 DNA: TGTGGGGCGGGCGGGACACCCTACGAGCAGTACTTC
CDR3 protein: CGAGGTPYEQYF

V gene: TRBV6-1
J gene: TRBJ1-5
D gene: NA
clone size: NA
CDR3 DNA: TGTGCCAGCAGTGCAGGTAGAACCGGTAGCAATCAGCCCCAGCATTTT
CDR3 protein: CASSAGRTGSNQPQHF

V gene: TRBV5-1
J gene: TRBJ2-2
D gene: NA
clone size: NA
CDR3 DNA: TGCGCCAGCAGCTTGGGTTCCGGGGAGCTGTTTTTT
CDR3 protein: CASSLGSGELFF

V gene: TRBV10-3
J gene: TRBJ1-2
D gene: NA
clone size: NA
CDR3 DNA: TGTGCCATCAGTATTTTGGGAGACTATGGCTACACCTTC
CDR3 protein: CAISILGDYGYTF

V gene: TRBV7-9
J gene: TRBJ2-1
D gene: NA
clone size: NA
CDR3 DNA: TGTGCCAGCAGCTTAGGAAGGGGGACATCAGGCAATGAGCAGTTCTTC
CDR3 protein: CASSLGRGTSGNEQFF

V gene: TRBV7-2
J gene: TRBJ1-2
D gene: NA
clone size: NA
CDR3 DNA: TGTGCCAGCAGCTTAGAGGTGGGCTATGGCTACACCTTC
CDR3 protein: CASSLEVGYGYTF

V gene: TRBV7-9
J gene: TRBJ1-5
D gene: NA
clone size: NA
CDR3 DNA: TGTGCCAGCAGCTTAGCTGGGAGTCAGCCCCAGCATTTT
CDR3 protein: CASSLAGSQPQHF

V gene: TRBV4-2
J gene: TRBJ2-7
D gene: TRBD2
clone size: NA
CDR3 DNA: TGTGCCAGCAGCCAAGTGGGTTTGAGCGGGAGCGAGCAGTACTTC
CDR3 protein: CASSQVGLSGSEQYF

V gene: TRBV11-3
J gene: TRBJ2-3
D gene: TRBD2
clone size: NA
CDR3 DNA: TGTGCCAGCAGCCAAAGGACTAGCGGGAGCTGGGATACGCAGTATTTT
CDR3 protein: CASSQRTSGSWDTQYF

V gene: TRBV7-6
J gene: TRBJ2-7
D gene: NA
clone size: NA
CDR3 DNA: TGTGCCAGCAGCTTAGCGGGCGGGACCTACGAGCAGTACTTC
CDR3 protein: CASSLAGGTYEQYF

V gene: TRBV18
J gene: TRBJ1-5
D gene: TRBD1
clone size: NA
CDR3 DNA: TGTGCCAGCTCACTAGACAGGGGTGATCAGCCCCAGCATTTT
CDR3 protein: CASSLDRGDQPQHF

V gene: TRBV18
J gene: TRBJ2-7
D gene: TRBD1
clone size: NA
CDR3 DNA: TGTGCCAGCTCACCCGGGACAGGGCTCTCCTACGAGCAGTACTTC
CDR3 protein: CASSPGTGLSYEQYF

V gene: TRBV7-9
J gene: TRBJ2-1
D gene: TRBD2
clone size: NA
CDR3 DNA: TGTGCCAGCAGCCTCTGGACTAGCGGGGTTGGAGATGAGCAGTTCTTC
CDR3 protein: CASSLWTSGVGDEQFF

V gene: TRBV5-8
J gene: TRBJ2-5
D gene: TRBD2
clone size: NA
CDR3 DNA: TGTGCCAGCAGCTTGGGGGAGGGAGGTAGCGCGGAGACCCAGTACTTC
CDR3 protein: CASSLGEGGSAETQYF

V gene: TRBV7-9
J gene: TRBJ2-4
D gene: NA
clone size: NA
CDR3 DNA: TGTGCCAGCAGCTTAGGGGGTAGCATTCAGTACTTC
CDR3 protein: CASSLGGSIQYF

V gene: TRBV27
J gene: TRBJ2-7
D gene: TRBD1
clone size: NA
CDR3 DNA: TGTGCCAGCAGGGACGGGACAGGTTTTCCCGAGCAGTACTTC
CDR3 protein: CASRDGTGFPEQYF

V gene: TRBV7-8
J gene: TRBJ2-7
D gene: TRBD1
clone size: medium-sized
CDR3 DNA: TGTGCCAGCAGCTTAGATCCGGGACAGGGTTACGAGCAGTACTTC
CDR3 protein: CASSLDPGQGYEQYF

V gene: TRBV2
J gene: TRBJ2-3
D gene: TRBD2
clone size: NA
CDR3 DNA: TGTGCCAGCAATACCCCAGCGGGAGAAAACACAGATACGCAGTATTTT
CDR3 protein: CASNTPAGENTDTQYF

V gene: TRBV19
J gene: TRBJ1-1
D gene: TRBD1
clone size: NA
CDR3 DNA: TGTGCCAGTAGTTCAAGGACAGGGCCTCGTGGGACTGAAGCTTTCTTT
CDR3 protein: CASSSRTGPRGTEAFF

V gene: TRBV27
J gene: TRBJ2-3
D gene: NA
clone size: NA
CDR3 DNA: TGTGCCAGCAGTTTATCCAGCACAGATACGCAGTATTTT
CDR3 protein: CASSLSSTDTQYF

V gene: TRBV18
J gene: TRBJ2-1
D gene: NA
clone size: NA
CDR3 DNA: TGTGCCAGCTCACTTATTACCGGGACTTCAACCTACAATGAGCAGTTCTTC
CDR3 protein: CASSLITGTSTYNEQFF

V gene: TRBV6-1
J gene: TRBJ2-5
D gene: NA
clone size: NA
CDR3 DNA: TGTGCCAGCAGTGAAGTGGTAGAGACCCAGTACTTC
CDR3 protein: CASSEVVETQYF

V gene: TRBV18
J gene: TRBJ1-6
D gene: NA
clone size: few
CDR3 DNA: TGTGCCAGCTCACCACGAAATGGGGAGTATAATTCACCCCTCCACTTT
CDR3 protein: CASSPRNGEYNSPLHF

V gene: TRBV18
J gene: TRBJ2-7
D gene: TRBD1
clone size: NA
CDR3 DNA: TGTGCCAGCTCACGCCGGGACAGGGGGTCGGGAGAGCAGTACTTC
CDR3 protein: CASSRRDRGSGEQYF

V gene: TRBV9
J gene: TRBJ2-3
D gene: NA
clone size: NA
CDR3 DNA: TGTGCCAGCACTTTGGGAGTCACAGATACGCAGTATTTT
CDR3 protein: CASTLGVTDTQYF

V gene: TRBV19
J gene: TRBJ1-5
D gene: TRBD1
clone size: NA
CDR3 DNA: TGTGCCAGTAGTAGCCCGGGACAGGGGTACGGCAATCAGCCCCAGCATTTT
CDR3 protein: CASSSPGQGYGNQPQHF